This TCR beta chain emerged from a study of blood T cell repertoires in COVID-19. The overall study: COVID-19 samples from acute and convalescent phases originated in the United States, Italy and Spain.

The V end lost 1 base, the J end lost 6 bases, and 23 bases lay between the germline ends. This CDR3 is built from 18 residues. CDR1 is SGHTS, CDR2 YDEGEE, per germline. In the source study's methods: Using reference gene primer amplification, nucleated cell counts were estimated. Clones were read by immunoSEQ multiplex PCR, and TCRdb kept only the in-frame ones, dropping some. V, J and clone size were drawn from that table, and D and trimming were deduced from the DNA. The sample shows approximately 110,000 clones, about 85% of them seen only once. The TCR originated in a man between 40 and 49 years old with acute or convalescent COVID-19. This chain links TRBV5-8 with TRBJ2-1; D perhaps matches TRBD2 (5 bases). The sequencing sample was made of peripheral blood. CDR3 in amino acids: CASSLTAGTTLRGNEQFF. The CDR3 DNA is TGTGCCAGCAGCTTGACGGCGGGTACAACGTTAAGAGGCAATGAGCAGTTCTTC.